One sample yielded the 14 T cell receptor beta chains listed below, sequenced in a study of spatial heterogeneity in lung cancer. TCRdb called the 5' RACE reads again in MiXCR, with one record for every CDR3 protein. The table has more than 10,000 distinct CDR3 sequences, about 5.6% seen once. No antigen is known for these receptors. The study's findings and limits: The study found that expanded intratumoral alpha and beta TCR counts tracked tumor mutation counts.

Time point in this sample: sample taken at primary tumor resection. The sequencing used lung tumor tissue, collected at surgery. The receptors come from a female donor with early-stage non-small cell lung cancer.

This clonotype came up many times. V and J are TRBV20-1 and TRBJ1-4; 7 bases map to TRBD1. Trimming cost V 1 base and J 4 bases; bases outside gene matches: 6. Germline CDR1 and CDR2: DFQATT and SNEGSKA (reference sequence). This CDR3 is 15 amino acids long. The CDR3 loop reads CSARVGQRINEKLFF. CDR3 DNA: TGCAGTGCTAGAGTGGGACAGCGAATTAATGAAAAACTGTTTTTT.

This clonotype was counted ten times or more. The V and J genes are TRBV3-1 and TRBJ2-2, with 7 bases fitting TRBD2. V trimming: 4 bases; J trimming: 5 bases; junction bases outside the gene matches: 4. This CDR3 contains 14 residues. Germline CDR1 is LGHDT and CDR2 is YNNKEL (reference sequence). For the CDR3, the DNA is TGTGCCAGCAGCCTTAGAGCGGGGACCGGGGAGCTGTTTTTT. It specifies CASSLRAGTGELFF.

This clonotype has a count of ten or more. The chain is built from TRBV3-1 and TRBJ1-2; no firm D call. Germline V gives CDR1 LGHDT, CDR2 YNNKEL (reference sequence). This CDR3 region has 17 residues. V was pared by 0 bases and J by 8 bases, with 22 bases between. The CDR3 region has the DNA TGTGCCAGCAGCCAAGATAAAGGCCGGACGCCCGCTAGGGGCTACACCTTC. Its translation: CASSQDKGRTPARGYTF.

This clonotype was seen at least ten times. The chain combines TRBV20-1 with TRBJ1-1; D uncertain. V gave up 1 base and J gave up 10 bases, with 13 bases separating them. The CDR3 extends over 12 amino acids. The germline V gene has CDR1 DFQATT and CDR2 SNEGSKA (reference sequence). The CDR3 coding sequence is TGCAGTGCTAGAGCTACGACCGGCGGAGCTTTCTTT. It yields the protein CSARATTGGAFF.

This clonotype ranks as medium-sized. The chain recombines TRBV20-1 with TRBJ2-4; D is undetermined. Trimming removed 0 bases at V and 4 bases at J, with 16 bases between. Germline CDR1 is DFQATT and CDR2 is SNEGSKA (reference sequence). This CDR3 spans 16 amino acids. The CDR3 sequence is CSARDLVTTLKNIQYF. CDR3 nucleotide sequence: TGCAGTGCTAGAGATCTCGTCACTACACTAAAAAACATTCAGTACTTC.

This clonotype was counted ten times or more. V and J are TRBV27 and TRBJ1-2; D gene ambiguous. Germline values: CDR1 MNHEY, CDR2 SMNVEV (reference sequence). Deletions cut 5 bases from V and 2 bases from J, with 12 bases between. CDR3 length equals 14 residues. CDR3 protein: CASSPRETNYGYTF. The CDR3 DNA reads as TGTGCCAGCAGTCCCCGGGAGACCAACTATGGCTACACCTTC.

This clonotype was seen repeatedly, ten times or more. The V gene is TRBV7-9, the J gene TRBJ2-7, with unresolved D. The CDR3 runs to 12 residues. The ends were cut back, 2 bases at V and 6 bases at J, with 8 bases in the middle. Germline V gives CDR1 SEHNR, CDR2 FQNEAQ (reference sequence). The chain's CDR3 is CASSLLPGEQYF. The CDR3 DNA reads as TGTGCCAGCAGCTTACTCCCGGGCGAGCAGTACTTC.

This clonotype has a count of ten or more. This CDR3 reads CSVVRRQDTQYF. The CDR3 nucleotides are TGCAGCGTTGTTCGTCGTCAAGATACGCAGTATTTT. This sequence joins TRBV29-1 and TRBJ2-3; D not resolved. The V end lost 4 bases, the J end lost 5 bases, and 10 bases lay between the germline ends. CDR1 SQVTM and CDR2 ANQGSEA come from the germline V gene. This CDR3 has 12 residues.

This clonotype has a count of ten or more. The chain is built from TRBV20-1 and TRBJ2-2; tentatively, D is TRBD1 (6 bases). Germline V gene data show CDR1 as DFQATT and CDR2 as SNEGSKA (reference sequence). The V end was cut by 8 bases, the J end by 3 bases, with 10 bases between. The CDR3 totals 12 residues. CDR3 DNA: TGCAGTTCGCCAGGGGACACCGGGGAGCTGTTTTTT. Its protein is CSSPGDTGELFF.

At least ten counts were recorded for this clonotype. The CDR3 nucleotides are TGTGCCAGCAGCCCGGACAGTGGCCGTGAAAAACTGTTTTTT. It yields the protein CASSPDSGREKLFF. The V and J genes are TRBV4-2 and TRBJ1-4, with TRBD1 as a possible D gene (6 bases). The CDR3 consists of 14 residues. The ends were cut back, 4 bases at V and 7 bases at J, with 13 bases in the middle. Germline CDR1 LGHNA, CDR2 YNFKEQ.

This clonotype was detected ten times or more. The chain links TRBV5-1 to TRBJ1-1; 8 nucleotides match TRBD1. This CDR3 region has 15 residues. Per the germline V gene, CDR1 is SGHRS and CDR2 is YFSETQ. V was clipped by 1 base and J by 1 base; unmatched bases: 3. CDR3 amino acids: CASSLYDRGNTEAFF. As DNA, the CDR3 is TGCGCCAGCAGCTTGTACGACAGGGGGAACACTGAAGCTTTCTTT.

In its sample, this clonotype was seen many times. This chain connects TRBV15 to TRBJ1-6; the match to TRBD1 covers 8 bases. Germline lookup yields CDR1 LNHNV and CDR2 YYDKDF (reference sequence). There are 14 residues in the CDR3. V trimming: 1 base; J trimming: 7 bases; junction bases outside the gene matches: 0. The CDR3 DNA reads as TGTGCCACCAGCAGAGGGGACAGGAATTCACCCCTCCACTTT. Its translation is CATSRGDRNSPLHF. Full variable domain (outside the CDR3, taken from reference TRBV15 and TRBJ1-6): DAMVIQNPRYQVTQFGKPVTLSCSQTLNHNVMYWYQQKSSQAPKLLFHYYDKDFNNEADTPDNFQSRRPNTSFCFLDIRSPGLGDTAMYLCATSRGDRNSPLHFGNGTRLTVT.

This clonotype is medium-sized. This chain connects TRBV4-3 to TRBJ2-3; D uncertain. Trimming removed 4 bases from V and 6 bases from J, with 11 bases in between. The CDR3 runs to 13 residues. Looked up from germline, CDR1 is LGHNA and CDR2 is YSLEER. CDR3 in amino acids: CASSRRAGDTQYF. The CDR3 DNA reads TGCGCCAGCAGCCGTAGGGCCGGCGATACGCAGTATTTT.

This clonotype has a count of ten or more. V usage is TRBV4-3 and J usage is TRBJ2-7; 7 positions agree with TRBD1. CDR1 and CDR2 from the germline V gene are LGHNA and YSLEER. Germline trimming cut 4 bases from V and 2 bases from J; bases unmatched to any gene: 5. The CDR3 is made up of 14 amino acids. CDR3 in DNA: TGCGCCAGCAGCCGTTACAGGGGCCCCTACGAGCAGTACTTC. The encoded protein is CASSRYRGPYEQYF.